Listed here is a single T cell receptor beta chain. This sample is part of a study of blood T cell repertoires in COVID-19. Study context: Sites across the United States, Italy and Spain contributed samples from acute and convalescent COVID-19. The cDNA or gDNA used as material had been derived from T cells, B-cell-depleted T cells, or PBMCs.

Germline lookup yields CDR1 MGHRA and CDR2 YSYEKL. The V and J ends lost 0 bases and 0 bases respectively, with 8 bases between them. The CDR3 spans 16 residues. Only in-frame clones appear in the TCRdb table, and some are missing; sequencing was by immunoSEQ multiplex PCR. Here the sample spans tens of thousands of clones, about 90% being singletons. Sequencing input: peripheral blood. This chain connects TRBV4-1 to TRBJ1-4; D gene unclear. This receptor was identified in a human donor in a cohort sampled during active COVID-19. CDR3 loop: CASSQESLTTNEKLFF. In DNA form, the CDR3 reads TGCGCCAGCAGCCAAGAGTCCCTTACAACTAATGAAAAACTGTTTTTT.